The following is a TCR beta chain sequence with its context. Its cognate antigen is unknown. Germline V lookup: CDR1 ENHRY, CDR2 SYGVKD. Trimming pared 8 bases from V and 4 bases from J, leaving 19 bases between. This CDR3 has 15 amino acids. Genomic DNA, serving as template, underwent TCR beta VDJ and CDR3 profiling. TCRdb fed the reads into MiXCR, producing one record per CDR3 protein. Of fewer than 200,000 distinct CDR3 sequences in the sample, 35% to 55% were seen once. This sample was taken from a study of CD8+CD57+ T cells in acquired aplastic anemia. Study information: Mean DNA quantity obtained from sorted CD4+ and CD8+ cells was around 3.2 ug. Approximately 10 million reads, on average, were obtained for CD4+ cells from healthy donors. Findings of the study overall: Patients and controls were found to share 25 to 35 CD8+ CDR3 sequences.

The receptor comes from a human donor in good health. Sequenced sample: sorted CD4+, CD8+, or CD8+CD57+ T cells (not recorded which) from PBMCs. V and J are TRBV10-3 and TRBJ2-3; tentative D call: TRBD1 (6 bases). The DNA for the CDR3 is TGTGCCATCTCTTGGGACAAAGCAAGCGCAGATACGCAGTATTTT. Its protein is CAISWDKASADTQYF.